The rows below give T cell receptor beta chains drawn from one sample of a study of cytomegalovirus exposure and HLA in healthy donors. Sequencing was performed with immunoSEQ multiplex PCR; in TCRdb, only in-frame clones are kept and a portion is missing. The profile shows some 150,000 clones, approximately 80% of them singletons. The sample taken for sequencing was PBMCs. The source of these receptors is a male donor in good health and CMV-seronegative. Both conserved end residues are part of each CDR3. The D gene is left open where the match is weak. Clone size is given for some rows only: seen once, a few or many times, or a class if the clone is expanded.

D gene,J gene,clone size,V gene,CDR3 DNA,CDR3 protein
.,TRBJ1-1,few,TRBV6-6,TGTGCCAGCAGTCAAGGGGGGGACACTGAAGCTTTCTTT,CASSQGGDTEAFF
.,TRBJ1-2,.,TRBV2,TGTGCCAGCAGTGGTCGGCTAGGAGGCTACACCTTC,CASSGRLGGYTF
.,TRBJ1-2,.,TRBV7-2,TGTGCCAGCAGCCCTCGCACGGGTGGCTACACCTTC,CASSPRTGGYTF
.,TRBJ1-6,.,TRBV7-9,TGTGCCAGCAGCTTAGGGGCGTCCGGGCTAGCACTTTCACCCCTCCACTTT,CASSLGASGLALSPLHF
.,TRBJ1-2,.,TRBV27,TGTGCCAGCAAGGACACCTCTAACTATGGCTACACCTTC,CASKDTSNYGYTF
.,TRBJ2-1,.,TRBV7-7,TGTGCCAGCAGCCCCACTAGCTTAGGCGAGCAGTTCTTC,CASSPTSLGEQFF
.,TRBJ2-1,.,TRBV2,TGTGCCAGCATAGCACTTTTTATGAAGAATGAGCAGTTCTTC,CASIALFMKNEQFF
.,TRBJ2-7,.,TRBV15,TGTGCCACCAGCAGCCCACAGGGTGGATCGAACGAGCAGTACTTC,CATSSPQGGSNEQYF
TRBD2,TRBJ2-2,.,TRBV9,TGTGCCAGCAGCGTAGTAGCGGGGGTTACCGGGGAGCTGTTTTTT,CASSVVAGVTGELFF
TRBD1,TRBJ1-1,.,TRBV5-6,TGTGCCAGCAGCTTTTCCGGGACAGGGGTTCGTAGAACTGAAGCTTTCTTT,CASSFSGTGVRRTEAFF
.,TRBJ2-7,few,TRBV5-4,TGTGCCAGCAGCCGCTACGAGCAGTACTTC,CASSRYEQYF
TRBD1,TRBJ1-3,.,TRBV7-8,TGTGCCAGCAGCTGGGACAGGGGAAACACCATATATTTT,CASSWDRGNTIYF
TRBD1,TRBJ1-4,.,TRBV6-5,TGTGCCAGCAGAACCTCGACAGGGGATAATGAAAAACTGTTTTTT,CASRTSTGDNEKLFF
TRBD1,TRBJ2-7,.,TRBV7-9,TGTGCCAGCAGCTTAAGGGGGCCGACCTACGAGCAGTACTTC,CASSLRGPTYEQYF
.,TRBJ2-7,.,TRBV7-9,TGTTCCAGCGGCACCTACGAGCAGTACTTC,CSSGTYEQYF
.,TRBJ1-5,few,TRBV28,TGTGCCAGCAAGGAGGGACTTACACACAATCAGCCCCAGCATTTT,CASKEGLTHNQPQHF
.,TRBJ2-7,once,TRBV29-1,TGCAGCGTTGAAGGCGGCGCCGATGCCAACGAGCAGTACTTC,CSVEGGADANEQYF
TRBD1,TRBJ2-7,.,TRBV5-1,TGCGCCAGCTTTTCCGGGACAGACCCCTACGAGCAGTACTTC,CASFSGTDPYEQYF
.,TRBJ1-2,.,TRBV4-3,TGCGCCAGCAGCCAAGGCAACATGGGGGGCTATGGCTACACCTTC,CASSQGNMGGYGYTF
.,TRBJ2-2,.,TRBV4-3,TGCGCCAGCAGCCAAGAGGCAGGGAGGACCGGGGAGCTGTTTTTT,CASSQEAGRTGELFF
.,TRBJ2-7,.,TRBV6-1,TGTGCCAGCAGTGTGGTTCAGGGGAAGGGCGAGCAGTACTTC,CASSVVQGKGEQYF
.,TRBJ1-1,once,TRBV27,TGTGCCAGCAGAAGACTTGCGAACACTGAAGCTTTCTTT,CASRRLANTEAFF
TRBD1,TRBJ2-6,.,TRBV15,TGTGCCACCAGAGACCGAGGGACAGGCCGCTCTGGGGCCAACGTCCTGACTTTC,CATRDRGTGRSGANVLTF
TRBD1,TRBJ1-2,.,TRBV27,TGTGCCAGCAGTCTACAGGGGTATGGCTACACCTTC,CASSLQGYGYTF
.,TRBJ1-1,.,TRBV27,TGTGCCAGCAGTTTTTCGGGGAAGAATTGGGAAGCTTTCTTT,CASSFSGKNWEAFF
TRBD1,TRBJ1-5,few,TRBV4-2,TGTGCCAGCAGCCAAGATGACAGGGGGATCAATCAGCCCCAGCATTTT,CASSQDDRGINQPQHF
TRBD2,TRBJ2-7,.,TRBV7-2,TGTGCCAGCAGCTTAGATTCGGACGGGGGGTCCTCCGAGCAGTACTTC,CASSLDSDGGSSEQYF
.,TRBJ1-1,.,TRBV5-1,TGCGCCAGCAGCTTGGAAGGGGTGGCCACTGAAGCTTTCTTT,CASSLEGVATEAFF
.,TRBJ1-2,once,TRBV4-1,TGCGCCAGCAGCCAAGAGGTGCTAAGCTATGGCTACACCTTC,CASSQEVLSYGYTF
.,TRBJ2-7,few,TRBV15,TGTGCCACCACGAGCAACAGTTTGAACGAGCAGTACTTC,CATTSNSLNEQYF
.,TRBJ2-4,.,TRBV11-2,TGTGCCAGCAGTCTTCGAAGGGGGGACAGTCAGTACTTC,CASSLRRGDSQYF
.,TRBJ1-2,once,TRBV19,TGTGCCAGTATGGGACAACGAGTCCCCCCCTACACCTTC,CASMGQRVPPYTF
.,TRBJ1-1,.,TRBV27,TGTGCCAGCAGTTTAATGGGGGCCGATCTCCTCACTGAAGCTTTCTTT,CASSLMGADLLTEAFF
.,TRBJ2-3,.,TRBV19,TGTGCCAGTAGCCGCAGTGAACCCACAGATACGCAGTATTTT,CASSRSEPTDTQYF
TRBD1,TRBJ1-6,.,TRBV29-1,TGCAGCGTTCAGACAGGGTATGAGTCACCCCTCCACTTT,CSVQTGYESPLHF
.,TRBJ2-1,.,TRBV5-4,TGTGCCAGCAGCTTGATTGGTCCGGGGGAGCAGTTCTTC,CASSLIGPGEQFF
.,TRBJ2-7,.,TRBV7-2,TGTGCCAGCAGCTATACAGGGACCCGGGGCGCCGAGCAGTACTTC,CASSYTGTRGAEQYF
.,TRBJ2-1,.,TRBV5-6,TGTGCCAGCAGCGCACAGGGCTACAATGAGCAGTTCTTC,CASSAQGYNEQFF
.,TRBJ2-7,.,TRBV27,TGTGCCAGCAGTTTATTTGGGCCCTACGAGCAGTACTTC,CASSLFGPYEQYF
.,TRBJ2-2,.,TRBV5-1,TGCGCCAGCAGCTTGGGAGCGGCGAACACCGGGGAGCTGTTTTTT,CASSLGAANTGELFF
TRBD2,TRBJ2-3,.,TRBV5-1,TGCGCCAGCAGCTTGGGGACTAGCGGACACACAGATACGCAGTATTTT,CASSLGTSGHTDTQYF
.,TRBJ2-1,few,TRBV4-3,TGCGCCAGCAGCCAAGATAACGGCGGGGTCTCCTACAATGAGCAGTTCTTC,CASSQDNGGVSYNEQFF
TRBD1,TRBJ1-2,many,TRBV20-1,TGCAGTGCTGAGACAGGGTATGGCTACACCTTC,CSAETGYGYTF
TRBD1,TRBJ2-7,.,TRBV7-9,TGTTCCAGCAGCTCGACAGGGGGCGAATACGAGCAGTACTTC,CSSSSTGGEYEQYF
.,TRBJ1-1,.,TRBV6-5,TGTGCCAGCAGTCCAGGACAGACCACTGAAGCTTTCTTT,CASSPGQTTEAFF